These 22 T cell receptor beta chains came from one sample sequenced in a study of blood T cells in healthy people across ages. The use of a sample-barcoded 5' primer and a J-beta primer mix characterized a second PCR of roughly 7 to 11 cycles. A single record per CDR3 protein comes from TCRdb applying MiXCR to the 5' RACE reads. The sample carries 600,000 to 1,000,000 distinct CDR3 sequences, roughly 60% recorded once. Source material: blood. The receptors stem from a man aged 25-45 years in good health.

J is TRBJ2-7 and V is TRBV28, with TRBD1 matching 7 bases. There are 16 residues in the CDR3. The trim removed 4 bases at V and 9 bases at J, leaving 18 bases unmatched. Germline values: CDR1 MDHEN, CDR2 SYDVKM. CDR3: CASSSVPTGDLRGQYF. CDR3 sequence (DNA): TGTGCCAGCAGTTCGGTCCCTACAGGGGATCTACGAGGGCAGTACTTC.

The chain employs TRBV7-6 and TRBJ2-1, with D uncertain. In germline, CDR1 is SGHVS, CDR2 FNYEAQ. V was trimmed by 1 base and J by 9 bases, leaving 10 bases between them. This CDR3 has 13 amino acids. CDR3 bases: TGTGCCAGCAGCTTAGGTCCGTACGGTGAGCAGTTCTTC. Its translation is CASSLGPYGEQFF.

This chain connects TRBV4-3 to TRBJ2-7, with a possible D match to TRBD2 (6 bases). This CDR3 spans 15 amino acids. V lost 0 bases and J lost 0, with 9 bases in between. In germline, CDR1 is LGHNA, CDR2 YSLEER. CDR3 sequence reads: CASSQDYGSSYEQYF. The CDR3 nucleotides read TGCGCCAGCAGCCAAGATTACGGGAGCTCCTACGAGCAGTACTTC.

The CDR3 DNA follows: TGCAGTACATCCGGACAGGCTACCTACAATGAGCAGTTCTTC. Its translation is CSTSGQATYNEQFF. This chain links TRBV20-1 with TRBJ2-1; TRBD1 matches 7 bases. Germline lookup yields CDR1 DFQATT and CDR2 SNEGSKA (reference sequence). J gave up 2 bases and V 8 bases, and 9 bases lay outside the gene matches. CDR3 length: 14 amino acids.

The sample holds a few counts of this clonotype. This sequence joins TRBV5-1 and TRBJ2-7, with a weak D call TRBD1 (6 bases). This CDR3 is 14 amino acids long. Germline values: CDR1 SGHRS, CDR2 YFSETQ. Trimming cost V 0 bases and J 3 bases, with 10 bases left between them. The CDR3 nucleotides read TGCGCCAGCAGCTTGGAGAGACAGGACTACGAGCAGTACTTC. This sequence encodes CASSLERQDYEQYF. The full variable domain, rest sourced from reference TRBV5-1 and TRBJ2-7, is KAGVTQTPRYLIKTRGQQVTLSCSPISGHRSVSWYQQTPGQGLQFLFEYFSETQRNKGNFPGRFSGRQFSNSRSEMNVSTLELGDSALYLCASSLERQDYEQYFGPGTRLTVT.

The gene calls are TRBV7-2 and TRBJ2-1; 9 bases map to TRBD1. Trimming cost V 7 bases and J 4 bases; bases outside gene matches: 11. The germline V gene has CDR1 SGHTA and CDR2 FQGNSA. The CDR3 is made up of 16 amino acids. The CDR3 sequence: CASNPPLGQGYNEQFF. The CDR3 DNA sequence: TGTGCCAGCAACCCCCCTTTGGGACAGGGTTACAATGAGCAGTTCTTC.

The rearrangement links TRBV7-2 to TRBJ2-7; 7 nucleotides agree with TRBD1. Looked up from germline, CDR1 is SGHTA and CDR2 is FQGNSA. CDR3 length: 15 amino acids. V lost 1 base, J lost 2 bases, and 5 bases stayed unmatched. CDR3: CASSLGTGTAYEQYF. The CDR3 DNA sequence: TGTGCCAGCAGCTTAGGGACCGGGACAGCCTACGAGCAGTACTTC.

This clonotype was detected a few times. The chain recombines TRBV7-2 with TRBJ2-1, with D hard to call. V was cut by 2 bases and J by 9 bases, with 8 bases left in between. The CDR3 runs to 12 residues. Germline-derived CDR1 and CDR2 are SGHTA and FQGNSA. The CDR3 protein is CASSLYTSEQFF. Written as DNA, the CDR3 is TGTGCCAGCAGCTTATATACCAGTGAGCAGTTCTTC.

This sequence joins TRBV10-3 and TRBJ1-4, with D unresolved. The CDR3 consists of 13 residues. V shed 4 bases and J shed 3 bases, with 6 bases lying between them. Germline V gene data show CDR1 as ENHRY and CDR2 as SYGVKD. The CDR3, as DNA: TGTGCCATCAGTGGCAGATCTAATGAAAAACTGTTTTTT. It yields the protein CAISGRSNEKLFF.

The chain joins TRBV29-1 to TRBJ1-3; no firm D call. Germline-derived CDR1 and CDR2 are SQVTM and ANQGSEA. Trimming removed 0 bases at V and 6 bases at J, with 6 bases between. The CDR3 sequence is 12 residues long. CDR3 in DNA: TGCAGCGTTGAAGATTCCAAAAACACCATATATTTT. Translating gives CSVEDSKNTIYF.

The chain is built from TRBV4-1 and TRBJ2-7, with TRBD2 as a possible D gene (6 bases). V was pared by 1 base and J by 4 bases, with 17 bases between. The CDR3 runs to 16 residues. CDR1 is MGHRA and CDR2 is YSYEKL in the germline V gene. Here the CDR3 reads CASSQAPGRGAYEQYF. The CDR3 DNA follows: TGCGCCAGCAGCCAAGCCCCGGGGCGGGGTGCGTACGAGCAGTACTTC.

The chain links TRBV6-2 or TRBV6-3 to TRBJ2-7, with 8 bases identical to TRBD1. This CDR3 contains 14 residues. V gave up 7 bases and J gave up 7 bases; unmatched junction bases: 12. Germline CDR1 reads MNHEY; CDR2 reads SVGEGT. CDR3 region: CASKLRDRFGEQYF. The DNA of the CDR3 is TGTGCCAGCAAGTTACGGGACAGGTTTGGGGAGCAGTACTTC.

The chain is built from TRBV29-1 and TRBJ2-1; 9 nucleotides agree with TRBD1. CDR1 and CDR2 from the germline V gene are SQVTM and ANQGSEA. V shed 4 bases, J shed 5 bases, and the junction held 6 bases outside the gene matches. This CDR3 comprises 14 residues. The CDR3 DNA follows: TGCAGCGTTGGGGGGGGGGACAGGGACAATGAGCAGTTCTTC. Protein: CSVGGGDRDNEQFF.

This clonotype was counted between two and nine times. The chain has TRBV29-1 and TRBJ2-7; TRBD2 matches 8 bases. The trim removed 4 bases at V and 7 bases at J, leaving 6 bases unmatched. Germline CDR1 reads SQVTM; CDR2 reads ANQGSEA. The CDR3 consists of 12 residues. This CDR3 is CSVGGRFGEQYF. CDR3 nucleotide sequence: TGCAGCGTTGGCGGGAGGTTTGGGGAGCAGTACTTC.

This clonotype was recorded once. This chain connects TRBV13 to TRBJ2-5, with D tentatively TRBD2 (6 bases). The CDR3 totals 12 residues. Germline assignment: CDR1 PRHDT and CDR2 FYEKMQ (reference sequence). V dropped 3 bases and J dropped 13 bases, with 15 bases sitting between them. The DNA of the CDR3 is TGTGCCAGCAGCTTCGGGAGAGACATTCGGTACTTC. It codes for CASSFGRDIRYF.

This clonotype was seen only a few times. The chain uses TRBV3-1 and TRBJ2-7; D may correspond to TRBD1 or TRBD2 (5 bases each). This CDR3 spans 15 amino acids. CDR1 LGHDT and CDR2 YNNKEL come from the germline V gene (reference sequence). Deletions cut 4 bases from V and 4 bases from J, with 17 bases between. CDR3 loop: CASSRGTRDGYEQYF. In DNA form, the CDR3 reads TGTGCCAGCAGCCGAGGTACTAGGGACGGGTACGAGCAGTACTTC.

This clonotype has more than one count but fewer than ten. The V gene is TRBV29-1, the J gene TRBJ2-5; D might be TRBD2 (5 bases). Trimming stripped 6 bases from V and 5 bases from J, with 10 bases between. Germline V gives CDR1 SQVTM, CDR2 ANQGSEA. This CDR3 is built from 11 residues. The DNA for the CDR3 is TGCAGCGTGGCGGGTAGGGAGACCCAGTACTTC. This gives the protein CSVAGRETQYF.

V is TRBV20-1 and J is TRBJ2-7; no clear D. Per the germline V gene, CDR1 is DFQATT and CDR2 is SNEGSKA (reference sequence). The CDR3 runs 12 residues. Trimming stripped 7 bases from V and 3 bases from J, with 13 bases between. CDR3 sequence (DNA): TGCAGTGGGAGTCGACCCTTCTACGAGCAGTACTTC. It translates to CSGSRPFYEQYF.

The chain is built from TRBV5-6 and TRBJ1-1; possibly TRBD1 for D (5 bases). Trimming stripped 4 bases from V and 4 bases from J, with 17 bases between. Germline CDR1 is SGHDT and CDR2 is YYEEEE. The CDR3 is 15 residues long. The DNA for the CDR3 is TGTGCCAGCAGCCCCGGTTGGGGACGGGGCACTGAAGCTTTCTTT. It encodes CASSPGWGRGTEAFF.

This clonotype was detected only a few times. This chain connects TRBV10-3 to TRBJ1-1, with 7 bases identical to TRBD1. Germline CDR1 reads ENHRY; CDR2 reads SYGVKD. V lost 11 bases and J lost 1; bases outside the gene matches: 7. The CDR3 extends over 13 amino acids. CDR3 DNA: TGTGCCGTGACCGGGACAGCGAACACTGAAGCTTTCTTT. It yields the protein CAVTGTANTEAFF.

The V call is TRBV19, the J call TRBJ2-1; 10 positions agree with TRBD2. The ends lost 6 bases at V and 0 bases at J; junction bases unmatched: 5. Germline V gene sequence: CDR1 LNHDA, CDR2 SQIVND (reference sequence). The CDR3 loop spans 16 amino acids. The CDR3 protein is CASRESGRASYNEQFF. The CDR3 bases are TGTGCCAGTAGAGAAAGCGGGAGGGCCTCCTACAATGAGCAGTTCTTC.

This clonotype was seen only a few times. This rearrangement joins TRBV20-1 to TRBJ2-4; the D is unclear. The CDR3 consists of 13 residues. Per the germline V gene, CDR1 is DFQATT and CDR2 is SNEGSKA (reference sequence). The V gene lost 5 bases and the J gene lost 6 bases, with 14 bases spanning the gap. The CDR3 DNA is TGCAGTGCTGTAGGGATCAGTAGAAACATTCAGTACTTC. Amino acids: CSAVGISRNIQYF.